The rows below give T cell receptor beta chains drawn from one sample of a study of blood T cells in healthy people across ages. TCRdb independently ran MiXCR on the 5' RACE reads; one entry per CDR3 protein. The table lists 600,000 to 650,000 distinct CDR3 sequences, approximately 59% of them singletons. Input material: blood. These receptors all come from a man between 60 and 75 years old in good health. CDR3s include the opening cysteine and the closing phenylalanine or tryptophan. The order of the fields is V gene, clone size, D gene, J gene, CDR3 protein, CDR3 DNA. D genes are given only for firm matches. A row's size may be missing; if present it is once, few, many or a size class.

TRBV15,NA,NA,TRBJ2-1,CATSRDRNEIGGEQFF,TGTGCCACCAGCAGAGATCGGAATGAGATAGGAGGGGAGCAGTTCTTC
TRBV2,few,TRBD2,TRBJ2-3,CASSPTAGVSPDTQYF,TGTGCCAGCAGCCCAACAGCGGGGGTTTCGCCAGATACGCAGTATTTT
TRBV29-1,NA,NA,TRBJ2-6,CSVEKVGANVLTF,TGCAGCGTTGAAAAGGTCGGGGCCAACGTCCTGACTTTC
TRBV18,NA,TRBD2,TRBJ2-5,CASSTSPGGDPQETQYF,TGTGCCAGCTCAACGTCCCCCGGGGGGGACCCACAAGAGACCCAGTACTTC
TRBV28,few,TRBD2,TRBJ2-7,CASSSWTRSSYEQYF,TGTGCCAGCAGTTCCTGGACTAGGAGCTCCTACGAGCAGTACTTC
TRBV6-2/TRBV6-3,NA,NA,TRBJ1-2,CASSRDVGYTF,TGTGCCAGCAGTCGCGATGTCGGCTACACCTTC
TRBV3-1,NA,TRBD2,TRBJ2-1,CASSQLRTSIKFF,TGTGCCAGCAGCCAACTTCGGACTAGCATCAAGTTCTTC
TRBV20-1,NA,NA,TRBJ1-5,CSADIQGNSNQPQHF,TGCAGTGCTGACATCCAGGGAAATAGCAATCAGCCCCAGCATTTT
TRBV2,NA,NA,TRBJ2-6,CASQGSGANVLTF,TGTGCCAGCCAGGGAAGTGGGGCCAACGTCCTGACTTTC
TRBV2,NA,NA,TRBJ2-5,CASSSTGRQETQYF,TGTGCCAGCAGCTCGACGGGGAGACAAGAGACCCAGTACTTC
TRBV5-1,few,NA,TRBJ2-1,CASSLTGADEQFF,TGCGCCAGCAGCTTGACGGGGGCGGATGAGCAGTTCTTC
TRBV5-4,NA,TRBD1,TRBJ1-6,CASSPGTGSRSPLHF,TGTGCCAGCAGCCCGGGGACAGGATCTCGTTCACCCCTCCACTTT
TRBV21-1,NA,NA,TRBJ2-7,CASSRGGNPYEQYF,TGTGCCAGCAGCAGAGGGGGCAACCCCTACGAGCAGTACTTC
TRBV12-3/TRBV12-4,NA,TRBD2,TRBJ2-5,CASSSGTSDKYF,TGTGCCAGCAGCTCCGGGACTAGCGATAAGTACTTC
TRBV3-1,once,NA,TRBJ2-7,CASSYPDGREQYF,TGTGCCAGCAGCTACCCGGACGGGCGCGAGCAGTACTTC
TRBV6-5,NA,TRBD2,TRBJ2-1,CASSRGSGGGNEQFF,TGTGCCAGCAGCCGCGGTAGCGGGGGGGGCAATGAGCAGTTCTTC
TRBV12-3/TRBV12-4,NA,TRBD1,TRBJ2-1,CASTLGQGWNEQFF,TGTGCCAGCACCTTGGGACAGGGCTGGAATGAGCAGTTCTTC
TRBV4-1,few,NA,TRBJ2-4,CASSQAGLQYF,TGCGCCAGCAGCCAAGCGGGTCTTCAGTACTTC
TRBV6-5,NA,NA,TRBJ1-5,CASRNMAGSHNQPQHF,TGTGCCTCGCGGAATATGGCGGGCAGTCACAATCAGCCCCAGCATTTT
TRBV2,NA,NA,TRBJ1-2,CASSASTVSGYTF,TGTGCCAGCAGTGCATCGACAGTCAGCGGCTACACCTTC
TRBV25-1,NA,TRBD1,TRBJ1-2,CASSPRGGLYGYTF,TGTGCCAGCAGCCCCAGGGGGGGTCTCTATGGCTACACCTTC
TRBV5-1,NA,NA,TRBJ2-5,CASSLNGNGEETQYF,TGCGCCAGCAGCTTAAACGGGAACGGGGAGGAGACCCAGTACTTC
TRBV20-1,many,TRBD1,TRBJ1-5,CSARMLGQGNQPQHF,TGCAGTGCTAGAATGTTGGGACAGGGAAATCAGCCCCAGCATTTT
TRBV29-1,few,NA,TRBJ2-4,CSVEEGRGNIQYF,TGCAGCGTTGAAGAGGGTAGGGGAAACATTCAGTACTTC
TRBV10-3,few,TRBD2,TRBJ2-5,CAISVRGLKETQYF,TGTGCCATCAGTGTGCGGGGGTTGAAAGAGACCCAGTACTTC
TRBV7-6,NA,NA,TRBJ2-7,CASSSVRGTPQGTQYF,TGTGCCAGCAGCTCTGTACGAGGGACACCCCAAGGCACCCAGTACTTC
TRBV7-9,few,NA,TRBJ1-6,CASSLGGAGSPLHF,TGTGCCAGCAGCCTGGGGGGTGCCGGTTCACCCCTCCACTTT
TRBV29-1,NA,NA,TRBJ1-2,CSVDSTGGPYGYTF,TGCAGCGTTGATTCGACAGGAGGGCCCTATGGCTACACCTTC
TRBV28,NA,TRBD2,TRBJ2-1,CASKLAGTSGGIEQFF,TGTGCCAGCAAACTAGCCGGGACTAGCGGGGGGATTGAGCAGTTCTTC
TRBV7-2,NA,NA,TRBJ2-7,CASSRDESSYEQYF,TGTGCCAGCAGCAGGGACGAGAGCTCCTACGAGCAGTACTTC
TRBV19,NA,NA,TRBJ1-6,CASISGSSYNSPLHF,TGTGCCAGTATTTCAGGGAGCTCCTATAATTCACCCCTCCACTTT
TRBV2,NA,TRBD2,TRBJ2-3,CASTRLTSGGGTQYF,TGTGCCAGCACCAGATTGACTAGCGGGGGAGGTACGCAGTATTTT
TRBV7-9,NA,TRBD1,TRBJ1-1,CASSARRDRGNTEAFF,TGTGCCAGCAGCGCCCGCCGGGACAGGGGGAACACTGAAGCTTTCTTT
TRBV25-1,NA,NA,TRBJ1-2,CASSSTNRDYGYTF,TGTGCCAGCAGTTCCACAAACAGGGACTATGGCTACACCTTC
TRBV6-5,NA,NA,TRBJ2-6,CASSYSSSSGANVLTF,TGTGCCAGCAGTTACTCGAGTAGCTCTGGGGCCAACGTCCTGACTTTC